Detailed here is one T cell receptor beta chain. Its antigen is as yet unknown. Germline V gene lookup returns CDR1 SGHRS and CDR2 YFSETQ. The germline V and J ends were trimmed by 1 base and 2 bases, with 12 bases remaining between them. CDR3 length: 15 residues. This entry belongs to a study of blood T cells in healthy people across ages. Study-wide results and caveats: Unsorted PBMC material precluded a definitive naive versus antigen-experienced comparison. Significant beta diversity loss was already apparent by age roughly 38, declining roughly linearly.

With a J-beta primer mix and a sample-barcoded 5' primer, a second PCR ran roughly 6 to 11 cycles. MiXCR, run by TCRdb on the 5' RACE reads, gives a single entry per CDR3 protein. The sample yields over 1,300,000 distinct CDR3 sequences, 55% to 75% seen once. This TCR derives from a man aged 18 to 30 in good health. Sequenced sample: blood. The chain employs TRBV5-1 and TRBJ1-2; D is possibly TRBD1 (6 bases). In nucleotides, the CDR3 is TGCGCCAGCAGCTTGAGGACTGGGGGCAACTATGGCTACACCTTC. Amino acid sequence: CASSLRTGGNYGYTF.